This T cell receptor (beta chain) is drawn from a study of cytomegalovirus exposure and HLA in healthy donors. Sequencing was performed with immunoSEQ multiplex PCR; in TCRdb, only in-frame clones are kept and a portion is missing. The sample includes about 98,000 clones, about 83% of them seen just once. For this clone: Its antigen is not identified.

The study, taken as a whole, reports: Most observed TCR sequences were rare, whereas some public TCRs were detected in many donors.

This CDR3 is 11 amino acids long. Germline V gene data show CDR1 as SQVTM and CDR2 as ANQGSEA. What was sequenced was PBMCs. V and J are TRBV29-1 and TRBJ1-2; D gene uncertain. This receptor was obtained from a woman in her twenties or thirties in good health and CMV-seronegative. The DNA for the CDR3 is TGCGGCGCACGGGTCGAAACTGGCTACACCTTC. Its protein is CGARVETGYTF.